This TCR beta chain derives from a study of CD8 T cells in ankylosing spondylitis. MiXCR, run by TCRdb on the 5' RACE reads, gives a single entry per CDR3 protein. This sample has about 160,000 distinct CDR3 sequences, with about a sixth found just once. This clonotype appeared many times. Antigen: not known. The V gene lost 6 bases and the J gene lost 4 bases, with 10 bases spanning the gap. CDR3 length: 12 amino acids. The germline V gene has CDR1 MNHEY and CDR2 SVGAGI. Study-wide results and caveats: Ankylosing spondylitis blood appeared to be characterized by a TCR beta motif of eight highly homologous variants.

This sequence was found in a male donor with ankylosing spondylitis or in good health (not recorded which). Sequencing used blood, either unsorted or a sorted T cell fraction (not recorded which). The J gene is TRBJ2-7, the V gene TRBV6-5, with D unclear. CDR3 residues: CASSPIPYEQYF. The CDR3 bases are TGTGCCAGCAGCCCCATACCTTACGAGCAGTACTTC.